Shown below are 12 T cell receptor beta chains from a single sample sequenced in a study of PD-1 blockade in classical Hodgkin lymphoma (dated by TCRdb to 2018 to 2020). In the paper's terms, the time point label means: cycle 2 day 1 (C2D1) of nivolumab. Every trial patient had relapsed after autologous stem cell transplantation, and cohorts A, B and C differed in prior brentuximab vedotin exposure. The library was prepared using the immunoSEQ multiplex PCR assay. TCRdb's version of the immuneACCESS table is confined to in-frame rearrangements and falls short of the full clone set. An unresolved V gene accounts for under half of the shortfall where checked; the remainder is of unknown origin. Present in this sample are roughly 20,000 clones, 86% of which were seen just once. The ten largest clones take up less than 15% of the sample. The input for sequencing was peripheral blood mononuclear cells (PBMCs), taken before the second cycle of nivolumab. The receptors shown here come from a human donor with classical Hodgkin lymphoma.

The CDR3 protein is CASSLDDFNGAEAFF. CDR3 nucleotide sequence: TGTGCCAGCAGCTTAGACGACTTCAATGGCGCTGAAGCTTTCTTT. The chain joins TRBV7-9 to TRBJ1-1; no definite D call. Germline values: CDR1 SEHNR, CDR2 FQNEAQ (reference sequence). The CDR3 has 15 residues. Trimming removed 1 base at V and 6 bases at J, with 15 bases between.

The chain has TRBV7-2 and TRBJ2-7; D is unclear. Trimming removed 1 base at V and 3 bases at J, with 16 bases between. Germline values: CDR1 SGHTA, CDR2 FQGNSA. This CDR3 has 16 amino acids. For the CDR3, the DNA is TGTGCCAGCAGCTTAGGACCGGAGATCTACTACTACGAGCAGTACTTC. This gives the protein CASSLGPEIYYYEQYF.

CDR3 nucleotide sequence: TGTGCCACCAGCAGAGAGACCAACATGAACACTGAAGCTTTCTTT. This encodes CATSRETNMNTEAFF. The rearrangement links TRBV15 to TRBJ1-1, with D uncertain. This CDR3 is built from 15 residues. V lost 0 bases and J 0 bases, leaving 8 bases between the germline ends. Germline lookup yields CDR1 LNHNV and CDR2 YYDKDF (reference sequence).

J is TRBJ2-2 and V is TRBV5-1; unclear D gene. The length of the CDR3 is 16 residues. Germline V gene lookup returns CDR1 SGHRS and CDR2 YFSETQ. V lost 0 bases, J lost 1 base, and 10 bases lay in between. The CDR3: CASSLAPYGNTGELFF. The CDR3, as DNA: TGCGCCAGCAGCTTGGCCCCCTACGGGAACACCGGGGAGCTGTTTTTT.

The J gene is TRBJ1-6, the V gene TRBV5-1; TRBD1 is a possible D gene (6 bases). Germline V gene lookup returns CDR1 SGHRS and CDR2 YFSETQ. This CDR3 region has 14 residues. The V and J ends lost 2 bases and 7 bases respectively, with 10 bases between them. CDR3 region: CASSLAGDNSPLHF. The CDR3 DNA sequence: TGCGCCAGCAGCTTAGCAGGGGACAATTCACCCCTCCACTTT. The complete variable domain, with remaining parts taken from reference TRBV5-1 and TRBJ1-6, reads KAGVTQTPRYLIKTRGQQVTLSCSPISGHRSVSWYQQTPGQGLQFLFEYFSETQRNKGNFPGRFSGRQFSNSRSEMNVSTLELGDSALYLCASSLAGDNSPLHFGNGTRLTVT.

The chain is built from TRBV6-6 and TRBJ1-4; D gene ambiguous. The CDR3 is 13 residues long. Trimming stripped 2 bases from V and 15 bases from J, with 16 bases between. The germline gives CDR1 MNHNY, CDR2 SVGAGI (reference sequence). The CDR3 DNA reads TGTGCCAGCAGTTACGAGGTGTGGGGTGAAGTGTTTTTT. Amino acid sequence: CASSYEVWGEVFF.

The CDR3 sequence: CASSRQAGRADTQYF. The CDR3 bases are TGTGCCAGTAGTCGGCAAGCGGGGCGTGCAGATACGCAGTATTTT. The J gene is TRBJ2-3, the V gene TRBV19; the match to TRBD2 covers 7 bases. CDR3 size: 15 residues. Looked up from germline, CDR1 is LNHDA and CDR2 is SQIVND (reference sequence). Losses at the gene ends were 5 bases for V and 4 bases for J; bases not matched to a gene: 9.

This chain uses TRBV9 with TRBJ2-1; perhaps D is TRBD1 or TRBD2 (5 bases each). The V gene lost 0 bases and the J gene lost 6 bases, with 13 bases spanning the gap. CDR3 size: 15 residues. Germline values: CDR1 SGDLS, CDR2 YYNGEE. The CDR3 coding sequence is TGTGCCAGCAGCGTAGCTGGGATGGGGGTCAATGAGCAGTTCTTC. This sequence encodes CASSVAGMGVNEQFF.

The chain has TRBV5-1 and TRBJ1-6; unclear D gene. In germline, CDR1 is SGHRS, CDR2 YFSETQ. With 3 bases removed from V and 6 bases from J, the gap between germline ends came to 10 bases. The CDR3 is made up of 14 amino acids. The CDR3: CASSSSPTNSPLHF. The CDR3 region has the DNA TGCGCCAGCAGCTCTTCTCCGACTAATTCACCCCTCCACTTT.

The chain combines TRBV7-6 with TRBJ2-2; 8 bases line up with TRBD1. The CDR3 sequence is 16 residues long. V lost 3 bases and J lost 5; bases outside the gene matches: 8. Germline V lookup: CDR1 SGHVS, CDR2 FNYEAQ. The DNA for the CDR3 is TGTGCCAGCAGCTTCATAACAGGGGGATCAACCGGGGAGCTGTTTTTT. Translating gives CASSFITGGSTGELFF.

The rearrangement joins TRBV19 to TRBJ1-2; 7 nucleotides match TRBD1. This CDR3 region has 15 residues. Looked up from germline, CDR1 is LNHDA and CDR2 is SQIVND (reference sequence). The trim removed 3 bases at V and 4 bases at J, leaving 8 bases unmatched. CDR3 DNA sequence: TGTGCCAGTAGTATGTCCGGACAGGCGCGCTATGGCTACACCTTC. Translation gives CASSMSGQARYGYTF.

The genes are TRBV7-8 and TRBJ1-6; D unclear. The V and J ends lost 1 base and 10 bases respectively, with 17 bases between them. This CDR3 comprises 16 residues. Germline assignment: CDR1 SGHVS and CDR2 FQNEAQ. CDR3 nucleotides: TGTGCCAGCAGCTTAGGGACTCCGCAGGTCCGCTCACCCCTCCACTTT. Amino acids: CASSLGTPQVRSPLHF.